This paragraph covers one T cell receptor beta chain sequence. The sample originates from a study of blood T cell repertoires in COVID-19. Germline V gene lookup returns CDR1 SGHTA and CDR2 FQGNSA. Deletions cut 2 bases from V and 6 bases from J, with 11 bases between. There are 14 residues in the CDR3. TCRdb's table, derived via immunoSEQ multiplex PCR, lists solely in-frame clones and lacks some. Among some 250,000 clones listed, roughly 93% were seen once. The sample was PBMCs or T cells enriched from blood (not recorded which). The TCR comes from a woman aged 35 to 49 with acute COVID-19. The genes are TRBV7-2 and TRBJ1-3; D perhaps matches TRBD1 (6 bases). The CDR3 DNA sequence: TGTGCCAGCAGCTTAACAGGGTTCAAAAACACCATATATTTT. Translating it yields CASSLTGFKNTIYF.